This record concerns one TCR beta chain sequence. This study enrolled people aged 18 to 89 from under 25 US geographic areas. The data were taken from a study of blood T cell repertoires in COVID-19. Study-wide context: Sites across the United States, Italy and Spain contributed samples from acute and convalescent COVID-19. Nucleic acid was either cDNA or gDNA, and it came from T cells, B-cell-depleted T cells, or PBMCs.

Sequenced by immunoSEQ multiplex PCR; TCRdb stores in-frame clones only, minus some. The data contain roughly 190,000 clones, 75% to 90% of them singletons. After removal of 10 bases from V and 0 bases from J, the junction contained 10 bases not matched to a gene. This CDR3 comprises 15 residues. Germline CDR1 LNHDA, CDR2 SQIVND (reference sequence). The TCR was taken from a woman between 18 and 29 years old who had recovered from COVID-19. V and J are TRBV19 and TRBJ1-1; the match to TRBD1 covers 8 bases. The sequencing sample was made of PBMCs or T cells enriched from blood (not recorded which). CDR3 protein: CANMLGQDMNTEAFF. DNA of the CDR3: TGTGCCAATATGCTGGGACAGGACATGAACACTGAAGCTTTCTTT.